These T cell receptor beta chains were read from a single sample in a study of cytomegalovirus exposure and HLA in healthy donors. Generated by immunoSEQ multiplex PCR, the TCRdb table keeps only in-frame clones and is missing some. There are around 150,000 clones in the sample; roughly 80% occur only once, and under 4.5% lies in the top ten. Input material: PBMCs. Receptor source: a man aged 35-49 years in good health and CMV-seropositive. Both conserved end residues are part of each CDR3. D genes are given only for firm matches.

cdr3_nt: TGTGCCAGCAGCTTGGGGAGCCATCCTCGGGAGCCCCAGCATTTT
cdr3_aa: CASSLGSHPREPQHF
v_call: TRBV5-6
j_call: TRBJ1-5
cdr3_length: 15
d_call: .

cdr3_nt: TGTGCCAGCAGCTTCCTAGCGGGGGGGACCGGGGAGCTGTTTTTT
cdr3_aa: CASSFLAGGTGELFF
v_call: TRBV7-9
j_call: TRBJ2-2
cdr3_length: 15
d_call: TRBD2

cdr3_nt: TGCGCCAGCAGCTTGGTAGGGACAGGGGAAGAGACCCAGTACTTC
cdr3_aa: CASSLVGTGEETQYF
v_call: TRBV5-1
j_call: TRBJ2-5
cdr3_length: 15
d_call: TRBD1

cdr3_nt: TGTGCTAGCAGCTTAGCGGGAGTAGAGACCCAGTACTTC
cdr3_aa: CASSLAGVETQYF
v_call: TRBV7-7
j_call: TRBJ2-5
cdr3_length: 13
d_call: TRBD2

cdr3_nt: TGTGCCTGGACCCCGATCGGCGTGATGGGCGATGAGCAGTTCTTC
cdr3_aa: CAWTPIGVMGDEQFF
v_call: TRBV30
j_call: TRBJ2-1
cdr3_length: 15
d_call: .

cdr3_nt: TGTGCCAGCAGCATCTCGGGAAATGAGCAGTTCTTC
cdr3_aa: CASSISGNEQFF
v_call: TRBV7-2
j_call: TRBJ2-1
cdr3_length: 12
d_call: .

cdr3_nt: TGTGCCATCGGAGGGGGCGCTACCTACGAGCAGTACTTC
cdr3_aa: CAIGGGATYEQYF
v_call: TRBV10-3
j_call: TRBJ2-7
cdr3_length: 13
d_call: .

cdr3_nt: TGTGCCAGCAGTGGTCACCGGGCCACAGGCGAAAAACTGTTTTTT
cdr3_aa: CASSGHRATGEKLFF
v_call: TRBV6-1
j_call: TRBJ1-4
cdr3_length: 15
d_call: .

cdr3_nt: TGTGCCAGCAGTTCACCGGGACAGGGGGCGGCCGAGCAGTACTTC
cdr3_aa: CASSSPGQGAAEQYF
v_call: TRBV28
j_call: TRBJ2-7
cdr3_length: 15
d_call: TRBD1

cdr3_nt: TGCAGTGCTCAGGGCGTAGGTGAGCAGTTCTTC
cdr3_aa: CSAQGVGEQFF
v_call: TRBV20-1
j_call: TRBJ2-1
cdr3_length: 11
d_call: .

cdr3_nt: TGTGCCAGCAGCTTACCGGGACAGGGGATCTACGGGCAGTACTTC
cdr3_aa: CASSLPGQGIYGQYF
v_call: TRBV5-4
j_call: TRBJ2-7
cdr3_length: 15
d_call: TRBD1